This T cell receptor beta chain came from a study of T cells in Graves' hyperthyroidism and ophthalmopathy. Germline assignment: CDR1 MNHNS and CDR2 SASEGT. The CDR3 loop spans 14 amino acids. V gave up 8 bases and J gave up 1 base; unmatched junction bases: 4. The sample holds many counts of this clonotype. Investigators excluded patients with uncontrolled infection, other autoimmune disease, pregnancy or lactation. Orbital computed tomography, thyroid ultrasound, serum thyroxine and TRAb, and clinical symptoms together informed the diagnoses. A roughly 10 ml volume of fresh peripheral blood provided the PBMCs. There were TCR beta CDR3 regions amplified from RNA transcripts. With the HTBI primer set, the TCR CDR3 went through a first round of RT-PCR. Using its own MiXCR run on the multiplex PCR reads, TCRdb lists one record per CDR3 protein. The table includes about 290,000 distinct CDR3 sequences, about 16% detected once.

The material sequenced was blood. This TCR was sampled from a woman aged 50 to 60 with Graves' hyperthyroidism that later progressed to Graves' ophthalmopathy. The V gene is TRBV6-1, the J gene TRBJ1-1, with TRBD1 matching over 10 bases. Here the CDR3 reads CASGWTGGNTEAFF. The CDR3 coding sequence is TGTGCCAGCGGGTGGACAGGGGGGAACACTGAAGCTTTCTTT.